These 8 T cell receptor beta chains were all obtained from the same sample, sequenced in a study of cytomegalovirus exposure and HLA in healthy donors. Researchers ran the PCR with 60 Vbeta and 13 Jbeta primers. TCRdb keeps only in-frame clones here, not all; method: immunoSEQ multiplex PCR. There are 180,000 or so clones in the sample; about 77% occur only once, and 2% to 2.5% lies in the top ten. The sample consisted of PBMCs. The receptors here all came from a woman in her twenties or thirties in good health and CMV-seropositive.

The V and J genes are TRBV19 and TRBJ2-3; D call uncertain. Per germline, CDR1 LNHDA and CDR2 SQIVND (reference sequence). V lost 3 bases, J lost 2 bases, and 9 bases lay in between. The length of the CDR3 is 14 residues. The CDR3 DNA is TGTGCCAGTAGTATTCGACTCGACACAGATACGCAGTATTTT. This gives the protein CASSIRLDTDTQYF.

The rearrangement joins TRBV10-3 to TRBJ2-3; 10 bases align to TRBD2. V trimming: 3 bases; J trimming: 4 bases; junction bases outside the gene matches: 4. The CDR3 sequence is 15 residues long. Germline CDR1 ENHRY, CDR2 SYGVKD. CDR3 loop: CAISDPSGGADTQYF. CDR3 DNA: TGTGCCATCAGTGATCCCAGCGGGGGGGCAGATACGCAGTATTTT.

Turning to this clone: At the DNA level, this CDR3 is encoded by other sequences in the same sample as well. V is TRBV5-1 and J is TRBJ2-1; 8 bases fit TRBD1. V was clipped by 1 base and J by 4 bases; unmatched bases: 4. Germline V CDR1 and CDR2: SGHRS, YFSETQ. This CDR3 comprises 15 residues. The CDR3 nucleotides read TGCGCCAGCAGCTTGTCAGGGGGCGAGTACAATGAGCAGTTCTTC. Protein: CASSLSGGEYNEQFF.

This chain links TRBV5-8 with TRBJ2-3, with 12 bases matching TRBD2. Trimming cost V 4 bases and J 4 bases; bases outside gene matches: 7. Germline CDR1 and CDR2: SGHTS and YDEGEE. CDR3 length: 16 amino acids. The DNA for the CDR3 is TGTGCCAGCAGCGACCTAGCGGGGGGGCCCCCAGATACGCAGTATTTT. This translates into CASSDLAGGPPDTQYF.

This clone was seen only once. CDR3: CASSRSGGPRDTQYF. CDR3 DNA: TGTGCCAGCAGCCGAAGCGGGGGCCCGAGAGATACGCAGTATTTT. This chain uses TRBV13 with TRBJ2-3; TRBD2 matches 8 bases. CDR3 length: 15 residues. After removal of 5 bases from V and 5 bases from J, the junction contained 9 bases not matched to a gene. Germline V gene lookup returns CDR1 PRHDT and CDR2 FYEKMQ (reference sequence). The whole variable domain, filled in from reference TRBV13 and TRBJ2-3, reads AAGVIQSPRHLIKEKRETATLKCYPIPRHDTVYWYQQGPGQDPQFLISFYEKMQSDKGSIPDRFSAQQFSDYHSELNMSSLELGDSALYFCASSRSGGPRDTQYFGPGTRLTVL.

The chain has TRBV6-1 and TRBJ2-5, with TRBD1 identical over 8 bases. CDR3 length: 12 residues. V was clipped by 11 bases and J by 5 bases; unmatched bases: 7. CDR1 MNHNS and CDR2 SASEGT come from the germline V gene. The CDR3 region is CAPHRGEETQYF. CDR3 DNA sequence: TGTGCCCCTCACAGGGGGGAGGAGACCCAGTACTTC.

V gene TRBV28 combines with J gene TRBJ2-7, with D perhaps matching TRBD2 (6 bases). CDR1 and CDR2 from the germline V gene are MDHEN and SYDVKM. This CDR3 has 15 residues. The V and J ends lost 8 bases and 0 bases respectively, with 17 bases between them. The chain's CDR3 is CASAISWGGSYEQYF. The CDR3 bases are TGTGCCAGCGCTATATCATGGGGAGGCTCCTACGAGCAGTACTTC.

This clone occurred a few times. CDR3 sequence: CASSPGERRSTEAFF. CDR3 sequence (DNA): TGCGCCAGCAGCCCCGGAGAGAGGCGGAGCACTGAAGCTTTCTTT. The rearrangement joins TRBV4-3 to TRBJ1-1, with D uncertain. The germline V gene encodes CDR1 LGHNA and CDR2 YSLEER. With 4 bases removed from V and 4 bases from J, the gap between germline ends came to 16 bases. This CDR3 has 15 amino acids.